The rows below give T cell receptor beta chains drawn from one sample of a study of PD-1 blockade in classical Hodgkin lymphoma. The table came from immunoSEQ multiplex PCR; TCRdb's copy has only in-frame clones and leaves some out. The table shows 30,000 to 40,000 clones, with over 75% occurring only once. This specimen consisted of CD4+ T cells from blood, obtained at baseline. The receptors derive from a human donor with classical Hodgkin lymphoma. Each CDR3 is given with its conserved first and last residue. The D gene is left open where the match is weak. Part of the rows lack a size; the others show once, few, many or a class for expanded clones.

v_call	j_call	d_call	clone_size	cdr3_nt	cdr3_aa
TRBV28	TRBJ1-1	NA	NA	TGTGCCAGCAGTTTAGGAGGGGGGGGTAGGGAAGCTTTCTTT	CASSLGGGGREAFF
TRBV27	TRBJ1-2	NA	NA	TGTGCCAGCAGGACCTTCGGGGGTGGAAGTTATGGCTACACCTTC	CASRTFGGGSYGYTF
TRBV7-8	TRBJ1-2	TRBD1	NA	TGTGCCAGCAGCTTAGAGGAGGGGGCGGGCGGCTACACCTTC	CASSLEEGAGGYTF
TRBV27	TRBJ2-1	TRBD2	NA	TGTGCCAGCAGTTCCGAGACAGGTTGGACTAGCGGGAGGGCTGGTCGGAATGAGCAGTTCTTC	CASSSETGWTSGRAGRNEQFF
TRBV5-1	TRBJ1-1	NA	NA	TGCGCCAGCAGCTTGGTCGGGGAAGGGGGCACTGAAGCTTTCTTT	CASSLVGEGGTEAFF
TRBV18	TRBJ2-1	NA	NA	TGTGCCAGCTCACCCCAATCGGACTCCTACAATGAGCAGTTCTTC	CASSPQSDSYNEQFF
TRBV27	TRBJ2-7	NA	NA	TGTGCCAGCGGTGGGGGGAAAAAGTACTTC	CASGGGKKYF
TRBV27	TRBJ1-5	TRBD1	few	TGTGCCAGCAGTCGCGCCGCGACAGGGAATCAGCCCCAGCATTTT	CASSRAATGNQPQHF
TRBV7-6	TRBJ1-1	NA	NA	TGTGCCAGCAGCTTAACAGGGCTGAACACTGAAGCTTTCTTT	CASSLTGLNTEAFF
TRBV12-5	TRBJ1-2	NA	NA	NA	CASGLVLSNYGYTFGSGTRLGF
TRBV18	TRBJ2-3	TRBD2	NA	TGTGCCAGCTCACCACGACTAGCGGGAGGGCCGGATACGCAGTATTTT	CASSPRLAGGPDTQYF